This T cell receptor beta chain was observed in a study of control samples from healthy donors and cancer patients. The V and J ends lost 10 bases and 0 bases respectively, with 15 bases between them. The CDR3 length is 14 residues. The germline CDR1 and CDR2 sequences are LNHDA and SQIVND (reference sequence). TCRdb keeps only in-frame clones here, not all; method: immunoSEQ multiplex PCR. Here the sample spans some 120,000 clones, about 94% being singletons. The material sequenced was blood. The TCR was taken from a man aged 25-40 years in good health. This chain uses TRBV19 with TRBJ1-1; D is uncertain. CDR3 amino acids: CATAQGYMNTEAFF. Written as DNA, the CDR3 is TGTGCCACAGCACAAGGGTACATGAACACTGAAGCTTTCTTT.